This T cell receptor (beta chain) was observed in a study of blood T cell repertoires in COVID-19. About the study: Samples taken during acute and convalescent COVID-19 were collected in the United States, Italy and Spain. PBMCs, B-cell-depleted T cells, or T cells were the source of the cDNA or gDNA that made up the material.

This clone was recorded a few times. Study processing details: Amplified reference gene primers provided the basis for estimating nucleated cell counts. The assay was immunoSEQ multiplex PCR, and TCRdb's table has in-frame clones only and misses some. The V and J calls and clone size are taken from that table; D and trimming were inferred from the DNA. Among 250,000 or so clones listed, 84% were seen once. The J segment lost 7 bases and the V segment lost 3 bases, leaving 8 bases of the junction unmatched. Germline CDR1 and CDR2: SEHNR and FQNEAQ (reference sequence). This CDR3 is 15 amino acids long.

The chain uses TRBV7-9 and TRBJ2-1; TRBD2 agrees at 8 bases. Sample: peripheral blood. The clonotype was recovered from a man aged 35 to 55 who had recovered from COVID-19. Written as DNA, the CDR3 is TGTGCCAGCAGCTTTGGGGGACTAGAGGGTAATGAGCAGTTCTTC. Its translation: CASSFGGLEGNEQFF.